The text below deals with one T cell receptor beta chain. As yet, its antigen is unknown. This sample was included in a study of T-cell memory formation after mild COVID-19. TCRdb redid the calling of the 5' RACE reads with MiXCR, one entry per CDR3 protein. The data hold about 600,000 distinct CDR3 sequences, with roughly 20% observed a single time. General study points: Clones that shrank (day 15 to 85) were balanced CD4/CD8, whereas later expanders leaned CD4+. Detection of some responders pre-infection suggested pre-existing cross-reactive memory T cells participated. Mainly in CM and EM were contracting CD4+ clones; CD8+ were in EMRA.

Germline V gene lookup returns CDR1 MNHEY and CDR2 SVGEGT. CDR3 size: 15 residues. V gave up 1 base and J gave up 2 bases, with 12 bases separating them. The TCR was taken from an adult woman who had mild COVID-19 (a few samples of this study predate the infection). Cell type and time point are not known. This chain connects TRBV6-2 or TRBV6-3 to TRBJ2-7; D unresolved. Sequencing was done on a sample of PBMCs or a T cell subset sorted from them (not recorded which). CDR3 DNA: TGTGCCAGCAGTTACTTCCTAGAGTCGGCCTACGAGCAGTACTTC. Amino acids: CASSYFLESAYEQYF.